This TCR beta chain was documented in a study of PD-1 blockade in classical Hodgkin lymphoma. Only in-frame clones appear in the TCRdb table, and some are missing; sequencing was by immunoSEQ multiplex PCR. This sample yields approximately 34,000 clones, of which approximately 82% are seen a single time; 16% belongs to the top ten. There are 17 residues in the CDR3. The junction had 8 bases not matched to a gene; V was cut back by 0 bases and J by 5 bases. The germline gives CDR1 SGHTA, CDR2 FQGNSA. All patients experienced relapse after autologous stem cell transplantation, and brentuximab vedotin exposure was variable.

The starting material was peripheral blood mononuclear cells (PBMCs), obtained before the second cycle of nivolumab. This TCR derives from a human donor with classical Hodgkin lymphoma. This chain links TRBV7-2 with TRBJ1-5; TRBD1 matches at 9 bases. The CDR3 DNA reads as TGTGCCAGCAGCTTAGCCCGGACAGGGGTAGGGGATCAGCCCCAGCATTTT. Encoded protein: CASSLARTGVGDQPQHF. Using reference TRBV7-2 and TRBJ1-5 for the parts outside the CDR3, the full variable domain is GAGVSQSPSNKVTEKGKDVELRCDPISGHTALYWYRQSLGQGLEFLIYFQGNSAPDKSGLPSDRFSAERTGGSVSTLTIQRTQQEDSAVYLCASSLARTGVGDQPQHFGDGTRLSIL.